The 27 T cell receptor beta chains below were found in one sample sequenced in a study of CD8 T cells in ankylosing spondylitis. TCRdb re-analysed the 5' RACE reads in MiXCR, keeping a single row per CDR3 protein. The sample has 380,000 or so distinct CDR3 sequences; roughly 22% are singletons. Material: blood, either unsorted or a sorted T cell fraction (not recorded which). The receptors derive from a male donor with ankylosing spondylitis or in good health (not recorded which).

This clonotype was counted only a few times. The chain is built from TRBV11-1 and TRBJ2-1, with TRBD2 identical over 9 bases. This CDR3 region has 19 residues. Germline lookup yields CDR1 SGHAT and CDR2 FQDESV (reference sequence). The trim removed 4 bases at V and 5 bases at J, leaving 18 bases unmatched. CDR3 DNA sequence: TGTGCCAGCAGCTCCCCCCGATCTAGCGGGGTAGGTCCGGACAATGAGCAGTTCTTC. Amino acid sequence: CASSSPRSSGVGPDNEQFF.

CDR3 loop: CASSEVYSVSGTAEQYF. CDR3 nucleotide sequence: TGTGCCAGCAGTGAAGTCTATAGCGTGAGTGGAACCGCCGAGCAGTACTTC. V gene TRBV2 combines with J gene TRBJ2-7, with D maybe TRBD2 (5 bases). From germline, CDR1 is SNHLY and CDR2 FYNNEI. V lost 1 base, J lost 6 bases, and 22 bases lay in between. The CDR3 consists of 17 residues.

This clonotype turned up a few times. This chain joins TRBV20-1 and TRBJ2-2; TRBD2 might be the D (7 bases). The length of the CDR3 is 13 residues. The germline V gene encodes CDR1 DFQATT and CDR2 SNEGSKA (reference sequence). V was shortened by 7 bases and J by 6 bases, with 15 bases between the two germline ends. The CDR3 DNA sequence: TGCAGTGTGCGGGGGCCCCGCGCCGGGGAGCTGTTTTTT. This gives the protein CSVRGPRAGELFF.

This clonotype was detected only a few times. The chain has TRBV29-1 and TRBJ1-1; tentative D call: TRBD1 (6 bases). Trimming pared 2 bases from V and 3 bases from J, leaving 13 bases between. Germline V gene data show CDR1 as SQVTM and CDR2 as ANQGSEA. This CDR3 has 14 amino acids. The CDR3 nucleotides read TGCAGCGTTGAATTGGCAGGGGTGGACACTGAAGCTTTCTTT. Its translation is CSVELAGVDTEAFF.

The V and J genes are TRBV20-1 and TRBJ1-2, with D hard to call. Trimming left V 1 base short and J 2 bases short, with 14 bases between. CDR1 and CDR2 (germline): DFQATT, SNEGSKA (reference sequence). The CDR3 loop spans 15 amino acids. CDR3 loop: CSARVEKVLNYGYTF. In DNA form, the CDR3 reads TGCAGTGCTAGAGTGGAAAAAGTCTTAAACTATGGCTACACCTTC.

CDR3 amino acids: CSVEDHLGEQYF. CDR3 sequence (DNA): TGCAGCGTTGAAGATCATCTGGGGGAGCAGTACTTC. V is TRBV29-1 and J is TRBJ2-7; D call uncertain. The CDR3 spans 12 residues. The ends were cut back, 0 bases at V and 7 bases at J, with 10 bases in the middle. Germline V lookup: CDR1 SQVTM, CDR2 ANQGSEA.

Here the CDR3 DNA reads TGCGCCAGCAGGGACAGGTCGGGGACTGAAGCTTTCTTT. Translating gives CASRDRSGTEAFF. The chain carries TRBV10-2 and TRBJ1-1; TRBD1 aligns across 7 bases. CDR3 length: 13 amino acids. Germline CDR1 is WSHSY and CDR2 is SAAADI. Trimming cost V 6 bases and J 5 bases; bases outside gene matches: 6.

This clonotype was counted only a few times. The chain carries TRBV11-2 and TRBJ2-5; 12 bases match TRBD2. This CDR3 is built from 16 residues. Germline CDR1 reads SGHAT; CDR2 reads FQNNGV. V was clipped by 4 bases and J by 2 bases; unmatched bases: 5. The CDR3 region is CASSSGLAGPQETQYF. The CDR3 DNA sequence: TGTGCCAGCAGCTCAGGACTAGCGGGGCCTCAAGAGACCCAGTACTTC.

V usage is TRBV6-2 or TRBV6-3 and J usage is TRBJ2-1; a possible D gene is TRBD2 (6 bases). CDR3 length equals 16 residues. The V and J ends lost 7 bases and 6 bases respectively, with 22 bases between them. Germline assignment: CDR1 MNHEY and CDR2 SVGEGT. Here the CDR3 DNA reads TGTGCCAGCAATAGTCCCAGTTCTAGCGCCTCCAATGAGCAGTTCTTC. Translation: CASNSPSSSASNEQFF.

The chain links TRBV29-1 to TRBJ2-5, with D uncertain. In germline, CDR1 is SQVTM, CDR2 ANQGSEA. V was shortened by 3 bases and J by 3 bases, with 8 bases between the two germline ends. The CDR3 is 12 residues long. The CDR3 DNA follows: TGCAGCGTTGAGTGGGTAGAAGAGACCCAGTACTTC. Amino acids: CSVEWVEETQYF.

As regards this clonotype: One base away lies a much larger clone, so this may be a sequencing read error. CDR3 region: CARSYPGAKNIQYF. The CDR3 nucleotides are TGTGCCCGCAGTTACCCGGGGGCCAAAAACATTCAGTACTTC. This chain joins TRBV12-3 or TRBV12-4 and TRBJ2-4; the D gene is possibly TRBD2 (5 bases). This CDR3 has 14 amino acids.

This clonotype has only a few counts. The rearrangement joins TRBV3-1 to TRBJ2-2; D not certain. This CDR3 contains 15 residues. Germline V CDR1 and CDR2: LGHDT, YNNKEL (reference sequence). The V end lost 3 bases, the J end lost 4 bases, and 12 bases lay between the germline ends. In DNA, the CDR3 is TGTGCCAGCAGCCATACGGGCCCAACCACCGGGGAGCTGTTTTTT. Translation gives CASSHTGPTTGELFF.

The chain is built from TRBV4-1 and TRBJ2-7; D might be TRBD1 (5 bases). Per germline, CDR1 MGHRA and CDR2 YSYEKL. This CDR3 comprises 16 residues. V lost 1 base and J lost 4, with 17 bases in between. CDR3: CASSQGQHLELYEQYF. The CDR3 DNA follows: TGCGCCAGCAGCCAAGGACAGCATCTCGAACTTTACGAGCAGTACTTC.

The genes are TRBV5-5 and TRBJ2-7; D is ambiguous. Trimming took 1 base from V and 4 from J, leaving 15 bases between them. Germline V CDR1 and CDR2: SGHKS, YYEKEE (reference sequence). The CDR3 has 15 residues. The CDR3 coding sequence is TGTGCCAGCAGCTTGTCCTCGGGTATGGCTTACGAGCAGTACTTC. As protein: CASSLSSGMAYEQYF.

This rearrangement joins TRBV20-1 to TRBJ2-6; a weak D match, TRBD1 (6 bases). V dropped 2 bases and J dropped 1 base, with 18 bases sitting between them. The germline V gene encodes CDR1 DFQATT and CDR2 SNEGSKA (reference sequence). The CDR3 sequence is 18 residues long. The CDR3 DNA reads as TGCAGTGCTAGACCGGTCCTGGGGGCGCAGTCTGGGGCCAACGTCCTGACTTTC. This sequence encodes CSARPVLGAQSGANVLTF.

This sequence joins TRBV12-3 or TRBV12-4 and TRBJ1-2; D remains unclear. This CDR3 contains 16 residues. Trimming removed 6 bases at V and 2 bases at J, with 19 bases between. The CDR3 here is CASRSGLRQGNYGYTF. In DNA, the CDR3 is TGTGCCAGCAGATCCGGGCTTCGTCAAGGGAACTATGGCTACACCTTC.

V usage is TRBV11-2 and J usage is TRBJ2-1, with 7 bases fitting TRBD2. V trimming: 0 bases; J trimming: 14 bases; junction bases outside the gene matches: 7. Germline V CDR1 and CDR2: SGHAT, FQNNGV. The CDR3 length is 13 residues. CDR3: CASSLDRGRGKFF. CDR3 bases: TGTGCCAGCAGCTTAGATCGGGGGAGGGGAAAGTTCTTC.

The rearrangement uses TRBV5-5 and TRBJ2-3; weak D call: TRBD1 (6 bases). The CDR3 length is 14 residues. V gave up 4 bases and J gave up 2 bases, with 11 bases separating them. CDR1 SGHKS and CDR2 YYEKEE come from the germline V gene (reference sequence). CDR3 region: CASSRRGVTDTQYF. The DNA of the CDR3 is TGTGCCAGCAGCCGCAGGGGTGTCACAGATACGCAGTATTTT.

This chain joins TRBV28 and TRBJ2-3; the D gene is possibly TRBD2 (6 bases). Trimming took 5 bases from V and 3 from J, leaving 9 bases between them. The germline CDR1 and CDR2 sequences are MDHEN and SYDVKM. The CDR3 length is 13 residues. The CDR3 nucleotides are TGTGCCAGCAGTGATCGGGAGACAGATACGCAGTATTTT. Protein: CASSDRETDTQYF. Combining the CDR3 with reference TRBV28 and TRBJ2-3 gives the whole variable domain DVKVTQSSRYLVKRTGEKVFLECVQDMDHENMFWYRQDPGLGLRLIYFSYDVKMKEKGDIPEGYSVSREKKERFSLILESASTNQTSMYLCASSDRETDTQYFGPGTRLTVL.

There are many counts of this clonotype. The rearrangement links TRBV6-1 to TRBJ2-3, with 7 bases that match TRBD1. The CDR3 runs to 14 residues. CDR1 MNHNS and CDR2 SASEGT come from the germline V gene. Unmatched junction bases numbered 9, after V lost 10 bases and J lost 2 bases. The DNA for the CDR3 is TGTGCCATAGGTACAGGGGAAGACACAGATACGCAGTATTTT. Protein sequence: CAIGTGEDTDTQYF.

The rearrangement uses TRBV5-6 and TRBJ2-7; the D gene is possibly TRBD2 (5 bases). Germline V gene lookup returns CDR1 SGHDT and CDR2 YYEEEE. There are 13 residues in the CDR3. V shed 2 bases and J shed 7 bases, with 13 bases lying between them. The CDR3, as DNA: TGTGCCAGCAGCTTTATCAAATCGGGGGAGCAGTACTTC. Residues: CASSFIKSGEQYF.

The chain has TRBV6-5 and TRBJ1-4; D perhaps matches TRBD1 (6 bases). V was pared by 5 bases and J by 4 bases, with 11 bases between. Germline CDR1 and CDR2: MNHEY and SVGAGI. The CDR3 is 14 amino acids. CDR3 loop: CASSHGTSNEKLFF. Written as DNA, the CDR3 is TGTGCCAGCAGTCACGGGACAAGTAATGAAAAACTGTTTTTT.

The chain couples TRBV10-3 to TRBJ2-5; a possible D gene is TRBD1 (5 bases). The CDR3 is made up of 11 amino acids. Germline CDR1 ENHRY, CDR2 SYGVKD. Trimming stripped 6 bases from V and 5 bases from J, with 7 bases between. CDR3 sequence: CAIRGRETQYF. Here the CDR3 DNA reads TGTGCCATCAGGGGGCGGGAGACCCAGTACTTC.

The chain has TRBV9 and TRBJ2-3; 11 bases agree with TRBD2. CDR3 length: 22 amino acids. Losses at the gene ends were 0 bases for V and 0 bases for J; bases not matched to a gene: 18. The germline gives CDR1 SGDLS, CDR2 YYNGEE. CDR3 DNA sequence: TGTGCCAGCAGCGTAGGACCTTCAGGAAAATCTAGCGGGGGGCCTAGCACAGATACGCAGTATTTT. Protein product: CASSVGPSGKSSGGPSTDTQYF.

This clonotype was picked up a small number of times. The chain recombines TRBV6-1 with TRBJ2-2; TRBD1 aligns across 8 bases. The trim removed 6 bases at V and 7 bases at J, leaving 7 bases unmatched. CDR3 length equals 14 residues. Germline CDR1 reads MNHNS; CDR2 reads SASEGT. The CDR3 here is CASSRTGSGGELFF. CDR3 bases: TGTGCCAGCAGCCGGACAGGGTCGGGCGGGGAGCTGTTTTTT.

The chain recombines TRBV5-5 with TRBJ2-1; 7 nucleotides match TRBD1. V lost 0 bases to trimming and J lost 6 bases; unmatched junction nucleotides: 6. Germline-derived CDR1 and CDR2 are SGHKS and YYEKEE (reference sequence). There are 15 residues in the CDR3. As DNA, the CDR3 is TGTGCCAGCAGCTTGGGACAGGGCGGAGGCAATGAGCAGTTCTTC. Protein sequence: CASSLGQGGGNEQFF. The full variable domain, rest sourced from reference TRBV5-5 and TRBJ2-1, is DAGVTQSPTHLIKTRGQQVTLRCSPISGHKSVSWYQQVLGQGPQFIFQYYEKEERGRGNFPDRFSARQFPNYSSELNVNALLLGDSALYLCASSLGQGGGNEQFFGPGTRLTVL.

Only a few counts were recorded for this clonotype. This chain links TRBV20-1 with TRBJ1-4; tentative D call: TRBD1 (5 bases). V was pared by 0 bases and J by 5 bases, with 13 bases between. Germline-derived CDR1 and CDR2 are DFQATT and SNEGSKA (reference sequence). This CDR3 contains 15 residues. DNA for the CDR3: TGCAGTGCTAGAGATTCGGGACTGGAGAATGAAAAACTGTTTTTT. This gives the protein CSARDSGLENEKLFF.